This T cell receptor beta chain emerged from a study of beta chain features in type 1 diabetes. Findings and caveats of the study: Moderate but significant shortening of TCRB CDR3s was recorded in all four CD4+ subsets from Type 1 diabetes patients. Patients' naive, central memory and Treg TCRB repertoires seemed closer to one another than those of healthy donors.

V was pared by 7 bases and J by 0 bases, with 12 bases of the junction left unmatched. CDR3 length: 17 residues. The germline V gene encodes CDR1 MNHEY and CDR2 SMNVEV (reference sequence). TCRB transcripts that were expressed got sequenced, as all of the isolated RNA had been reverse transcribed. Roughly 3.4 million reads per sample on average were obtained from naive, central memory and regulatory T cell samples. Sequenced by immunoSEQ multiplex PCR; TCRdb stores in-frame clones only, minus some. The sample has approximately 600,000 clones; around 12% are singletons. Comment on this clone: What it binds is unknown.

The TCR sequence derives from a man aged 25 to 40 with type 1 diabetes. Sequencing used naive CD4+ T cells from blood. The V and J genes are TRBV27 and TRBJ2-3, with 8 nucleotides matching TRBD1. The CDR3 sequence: CASTRDRQSSSTDTQYF. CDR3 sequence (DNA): TGTGCCAGCACCCGGGACAGGCAAAGCTCTAGCACAGATACGCAGTATTTT.